This paragraph covers one T cell receptor beta chain sequence. What this receptor recognizes is not known. The sample holds no much larger clone one base away, and base qualities are not on file. This record comes from a study of T-cell memory formation after mild COVID-19 (dated by TCRdb to about 2021). Regarding the complete study: Most TCR sequence clusters were specific to one of the two donors. Longitudinal TCRalpha and TCRbeta repertoire sequencing tracked T-cell clones expanding and contracting after mild COVID-19 in a couple of donors. The cohort comprised two young, previously healthy adult volunteers, one female and one male. Study-wide findings and limitations: Some responding clones were detected in pre-infection memory, which suggested that pre-existing cross-reactive memory T cells had joined the SARS-CoV-2 response. Only a couple of mild cases were covered in the study, and larger cohorts including severe cases with pre-infection samples were considered necessary. Contracting CD4+ clones were found mainly in CM and EM memory subsets, while CD8+ clones were enriched in EMRA. Clones that contracted from day 15 to 85 showed balanced CD4/CD8 phenotypes, whereas a second wave of clones that expanded from day 15 to 37 leaned towards CD4+. The second-wave clones that peaked on day 37 were not confirmed to be SARS-CoV-2 specific.

V is cut by 5 bases and J by 0 bases, and the space between the germline ends is 20 bases. The CDR3 covers 17 residues, taking in both the cysteine and the phenylalanine. The kept DNA is CDR3 alone, 51 bases in frame from the first base. Reading the germline V gene gives CDR1 SGHVS and CDR2 FNYEAQ. PBMCs were isolated by Ficoll-Paque density gradient centrifugation. Sequencing was carried out with an Illumina NovaSeq 6000. Using 5'RACE with constant-segment primers, TCRalpha and TCRbeta cDNA libraries were constructed, with sample barcodes and unique molecular identifiers added in the process. Trizol reagent was used to extract RNA from every sample. Amplification of the libraries took two PCR steps, and the second step added a second sample barcode plus Illumina TruSeq adapters. The libraries were sequenced on an Illumina NovaSeq using 2 x 150 bp paired-end reads. The authors' analysis ran thus. Reads were demultiplexed and collapsed into UMI-guided consensus sequences with migec v1.2.7. Using mixcr v2.1.11, the UMI consensuses were aligned to TRA and TRB V and J templates and assembled into clonotypes. Clonotypes were classified as expanded or contracted when called significant by both edgeR and NoisET, with noise models trained on biological replicates. For edgeR calls, the thresholds were a false discovery rate-adjusted p below 0.01 and a log2 fold-change of 1. As an exploratory analysis of dynamics, max-normalized trajectories of the 1000 most abundant clonotypes were examined by PCA with hierarchical clustering. Separately sequenced CD4+ and CD8+ repertoires were used to assign the CD4 or CD8 phenotype of responding clones. TCRdb handled the public reads itself, with Q25 trimming in fastp and clone calling in MiXCR, and kept productive beta chains. Each entry is one CDR3 protein sequence, shown with its most common DNA and genes. These V and J calls rely on TCRdb rather than the paper's analysis. This sample lists 250,000 to 350,000 distinct CDR3 sequences; approximately 19% were detected once. The leading ten clones occupy around a fifth of the sample.

This receptor was identified in a man aged 18 to 35 who had mild COVID-19 (a few samples of this study predate the infection). The sample titles of this study are shuffled in the database, so cell type and time point are left out; the donor was told from shared clones. The chain was built from TRBV7-6 and TRBJ2-7; the D gene is perhaps TRBD1, from 7 matching bases. The source material was PBMCs or a T cell subset sorted from them (not recorded which). Read as DNA, the sequence is TGTGCCAGCAGCAAACTCCCTGCGGGACAGAACTCCTACGAGCAGTACTTC. Translation gives CASSKLPAGQNSYEQYF. The reference TRBV7-6 and TRBJ2-7 proteins fill in what lies around the CDR3, so the full variable domain reads GAGVSQSPRYKVTKRGQDVALRCDPISGHVSLYWYRQALGQGPEFLTYFNYEAQQDKSGLPNDRFSAERPEGSISTLTIQRTEQRDSAMYRCASSKLPAGQNSYEQYFGPGTRLTVT.